The 29 T cell receptor beta chains listed next were all sequenced from one sample in a study of shared clonotypes between healthy human individuals. Sequencing was performed with immunoSEQ multiplex PCR; in TCRdb, only in-frame clones are kept and a portion is missing. This sample has roughly 1 million clones, with more than 60% found just once. Sequencing was done on a sample of memory CD4+ T cells sorted from blood. Stated subset: CD45RA-negative fraction. These receptor sequences come from a man aged 18-30 years in good health.

The J gene is TRBJ2-3, the V gene TRBV11-3, with D perhaps assigned TRBD1 or TRBD2 (5 bases each). V lost 5 bases and J lost 4, with 10 bases in between. The CDR3 contains 13 residues. The germline V gene has CDR1 SGHNT and CDR2 YENEEA. CDR3 in amino acids: CASSPGSPDTQYF. CDR3 coding DNA: TGTGCCAGCAGCCCAGGGAGCCCAGATACGCAGTATTTT.

The chain joins TRBV19 to TRBJ2-5, with 9 bases aligning to TRBD1. V shed 8 bases, J shed 5 bases, and the junction held 12 bases outside the gene matches. The germline V gene has CDR1 LNHDA and CDR2 SQIVND (reference sequence). This CDR3 is built from 15 residues. CDR3 in DNA: TGTGCCAGTGGAGGGACAGGGCTGGGAGCGGAGACCCAGTACTTC. Its protein product is CASGGTGLGAETQYF.

The chain employs TRBV19 and TRBJ2-5; D is perhaps TRBD1 or TRBD2 (6 bases each). This CDR3 has 11 residues. Trimming cost V 10 bases and J 5 bases, with 11 bases left between them. From germline, CDR1 is LNHDA and CDR2 SQIVND (reference sequence). CDR3 in amino acids: CATSGGETQYF. CDR3 in DNA: TGTGCCACCTCCGGGGGCGAGACCCAGTACTTC.

J is TRBJ1-1 and V is TRBV10-3; D is possibly TRBD1 (6 bases). Looked up from germline, CDR1 is ENHRY and CDR2 is SYGVKD. The CDR3 length is 14 residues. The germline V and J ends were trimmed by 4 bases and 5 bases, with 14 bases remaining between them. The CDR3 DNA reads TGTGCCATCAGTGCGGACAGTTGGGGTACTGAAGCTTTCTTT. This gives the protein CAISADSWGTEAFF.

V gene TRBV14 combines with J gene TRBJ1-2, with D maybe TRBD1 (5 bases). CDR1 and CDR2 from the germline V gene are SGHDN and FVKESK. The CDR3 runs 16 residues. Trimming took 0 bases from V and 2 from J, leaving 13 bases between them. CDR3 bases: TGTGCCAGCAGCCAAGAGGGGCAGCCAATAAACTATGGCTACACCTTC. Encoded protein: CASSQEGQPINYGYTF.

This clone was recorded many times. The chain is built from TRBV6-5 and TRBJ1-2, with D unresolved. The CDR3 is made up of 14 amino acids. The V end was cut by 2 bases, the J end by 5 bases, with 12 bases between. Germline assignment: CDR1 MNHEY and CDR2 SVGAGI. The CDR3 DNA sequence: TGTGCCAGCAGTTACGACGGGGTGAATTATGGCTACACCTTC. It codes for CASSYDGVNYGYTF.

The J gene is TRBJ2-5, the V gene TRBV4-1; weak D call: TRBD1 (5 bases). CDR3 size: 14 residues. Trimming removed 4 bases at V and 4 bases at J, with 13 bases between. CDR1 is MGHRA and CDR2 is YSYEKL in the germline V gene. The CDR3 reads CASSPQTVRETQYF. The DNA for the CDR3 is TGCGCCAGCAGCCCACAGACAGTCCGAGAGACCCAGTACTTC.

Regarding this clone: This sample also contains other DNA sequences that code for the same CDR3. V usage is TRBV5-1 and J usage is TRBJ2-3, with TRBD2 identical over 9 bases. J gave up 3 bases and V 0 bases, and 2 bases lay outside the gene matches. This CDR3 has 15 residues. Germline V gene lookup returns CDR1 SGHRS and CDR2 YFSETQ. CDR3 in DNA: TGCGCCAGCAGCTTGGCGGCGGGGGGGACAGATACGCAGTATTTT. As protein: CASSLAAGGTDTQYF. The complete variable domain, with remaining parts taken from reference TRBV5-1 and TRBJ2-3, reads KAGVTQTPRYLIKTRGQQVTLSCSPISGHRSVSWYQQTPGQGLQFLFEYFSETQRNKGNFPGRFSGRQFSNSRSEMNVSTLELGDSALYLCASSLAAGGTDTQYFGPGTRLTVL.

As regards this clone: Other nucleotide sequences from this sample produce the same CDR3. CDR3 nucleotides: TGCGCCAGCAGCCAAGGGGCGAAACAGGAGACCCAGTACTTC. It translates to CASSQGAKQETQYF. The rearrangement links TRBV4-1 to TRBJ2-5, with D unclear. V was clipped by 1 base and J by 5 bases, with 11 bases between them. The CDR3 extends over 14 amino acids. CDR1 MGHRA and CDR2 YSYEKL come from the germline V gene.

The sample holds a few counts of this clone. The chain joins TRBV9 to TRBJ1-1, with TRBD1 as a possible D gene (6 bases). Germline V CDR1 and CDR2: SGDLS, YYNGEE. The V end was cut by 3 bases, the J end by 0 bases, with 15 bases between. The CDR3 has 16 amino acids. In DNA, the CDR3 is TGTGCCAGCAGCGGGGGGCAGGGATCGATGAACACTGAAGCTTTCTTT. Translated: CASSGGQGSMNTEAFF. Filled out from reference TRBV9 and TRBJ1-1, the complete variable domain reads DSGVTQTPKHLITATGQRVTLRCSPRSGDLSVYWYQQSLDQGLQFLIQYYNGEERAKGNILERFSAQQFPDLHSELNLSSLELGDSALYFCASSGGQGSMNTEAFFGQGTRLTVV.

The chain links TRBV5-4 to TRBJ2-6; 7 positions match TRBD2. With 4 bases clipped from V and 0 bases from J, the junction kept 4 bases outside the gene matches. CDR1 and CDR2 (germline): SGHNT, YYREEE (reference sequence). The CDR3 is 16 residues long. CDR3 sequence reads: CASSPTGGSGANVLTF. The CDR3 DNA follows: TGTGCCAGCAGCCCCACGGGGGGCTCTGGGGCCAACGTCCTGACTTTC.

The chain couples TRBV11-2 to TRBJ2-7; 8 nucleotides align to TRBD2. V shed 0 bases and J 2 bases; nucleotides not matched to a gene: 6. This CDR3 has 16 amino acids. Germline V gene data show CDR1 as SGHAT and CDR2 as FQNNGV. The CDR3 DNA sequence: TGTGCCAGCAGCTTAGAACTGGCTAGCGGGCCCTACGAGCAGTACTTC. Amino acid sequence: CASSLELASGPYEQYF.

This clone appeared once. The V call is TRBV21-1, the J call TRBJ2-7; the table gives TRBD2 as D, unverified against the DNA. TRBV21-1 has pseudogene status. There are 15 residues in the CDR3. CDR3 DNA sequence: TGTGCCAGCAGCAAAGAGCCGTTGAGGACCTACGAGCAGTACTTC. This codes for CASSKEPLRTYEQYF.

V is TRBV25-1 and J is TRBJ2-2; TRBD1 matches 9 bases. Germline V CDR1 and CDR2: MGHDK, SYGVNS. The CDR3 length is 17 residues. V shed 1 base, J shed 3 bases, and the junction held 6 bases outside the gene matches. The CDR3 is CASSESGTGRDTGELFF. In DNA form, the CDR3 reads TGTGCCAGCAGTGAATCGGGGACAGGGCGCGACACCGGGGAGCTGTTTTTT.

On this clone itself: Distinct nucleotide sequences in the sample also encode this CDR3. The chain uses TRBV14 and TRBJ1-6; D is unclear. Germline loops: CDR1 SGHDN, CDR2 FVKESK. This CDR3 region has 13 residues. V was clipped by 4 bases and J by 7 bases, with 8 bases between them. The CDR3 reads CASSPGGNSPLHF. The DNA of the CDR3 is TGTGCCAGCAGCCCAGGCGGCAATTCACCCCTCCACTTT.

The V call is TRBV5-5, the J call TRBJ2-2; D could derive from TRBD1 or TRBD2 (6 bases each). This CDR3 has 17 amino acids. CDR1 is SGHKS and CDR2 is YYEKEE in the germline V gene (reference sequence). Trimming took 0 bases from V and 4 from J, leaving 16 bases between them. CDR3 residues: CASSLDGGGLPTGELFF. CDR3 nucleotides: TGTGCCAGCAGCTTGGACGGGGGCGGTCTACCCACCGGGGAGCTGTTTTTT.

The gene calls are TRBV6-1 and TRBJ1-5; 10 bases agree with TRBD1. This CDR3 region has 16 residues. Per germline, CDR1 MNHNS and CDR2 SASEGT. J lost 4 bases, V lost 4 bases, and 7 bases had no gene match. In DNA form, the CDR3 reads TGTGCCAGCAGTGCCCGGGACAGGGGAAGAAATCAGCCCCAGCATTTT. This codes for CASSARDRGRNQPQHF.

Concerning this clone: The sample carries other DNA sequences with the same CDR3. This sequence joins TRBV30 and TRBJ1-1; a possible D gene is TRBD1 (5 bases). Trimming shortened V by 2 bases and J by 10 bases, and 11 bases separated the two germline ends. This CDR3 has 11 amino acids. From germline, CDR1 is GTSNPN and CDR2 SVGIG (reference sequence). The CDR3 loop reads CAWSPQGPAFF. The CDR3 DNA follows: TGTGCCTGGAGTCCGCAGGGCCCAGCTTTCTTT.

In this sample, this clone turned up a few times. The genes are TRBV9 and TRBJ2-1, with D possibly being TRBD1 or TRBD2 (6 bases each). Germline assignment: CDR1 SGDLS and CDR2 YYNGEE. CDR3 length: 15 residues. Trimming stripped 5 bases from V and 2 bases from J, with 14 bases between. CDR3 sequence: CASSSEGGPYNEQFF. CDR3 coding DNA: TGTGCCAGCAGTTCAGAGGGGGGCCCCTACAATGAGCAGTTCTTC.

This rearrangement joins TRBV18 to TRBJ2-6; TRBD2 agrees at 8 bases. The CDR3 runs 15 residues. CDR1 is KGHSH and CDR2 is LQKENI in the germline V gene. V trimming: 8 bases; J trimming: 2 bases; junction bases outside the gene matches: 5. DNA of the CDR3: TGTGCCAGCGCGACGGGGGGGCCTGGGGCCAACGTCCTGACTTTC. This gives the protein CASATGGPGANVLTF.

The chain combines TRBV7-9 with TRBJ2-7; the D gene could be TRBD1 or TRBD2 (5 bases each). Germline loops: CDR1 SEHNR, CDR2 FQNEAQ (reference sequence). The CDR3 loop spans 14 amino acids. The V gene lost 5 bases and the J gene lost 5 bases, with 16 bases spanning the gap. The CDR3 nucleotides are TGTGCCAGCAGCGTCCCGCCAGGGAGCCACGAGCAGTACTTC. It yields the protein CASSVPPGSHEQYF.

The chain joins TRBV5-6 to TRBJ1-1; TRBD1 is a possible D gene (5 bases). From germline, CDR1 is SGHDT and CDR2 YYEEEE. CDR3 length: 13 amino acids. Trimming cost V 6 bases and J 4 bases, with 13 bases left between them. The CDR3 sequence: CASTLPGVTEAFF. The CDR3 DNA sequence: TGTGCCAGCACCCTCCCGGGGGTCACTGAAGCTTTCTTT.

This clone was observed many times. This chain joins TRBV5-4 and TRBJ1-4; TRBD1 aligns across 7 bases. There are 16 residues in the CDR3. From germline, CDR1 is SGHNT and CDR2 YYREEE (reference sequence). The V segment lost 3 bases and the J segment 8 bases; nucleotides outside the gene matches: 13. In DNA, the CDR3 is TGTGCCAGCAGCTCCTCGGGACAGAGGTCTACGGAAAAACTGTTTTTT. Translated: CASSSSGQRSTEKLFF.

V and J are TRBV4-1 and TRBJ2-7, with D tentatively TRBD2 (5 bases). Germline lookup yields CDR1 MGHRA and CDR2 YSYEKL. With 0 bases removed from V and 2 bases from J, the gap between germline ends came to 11 bases. The CDR3 has 15 residues. The CDR3 DNA reads as TGCGCCAGCAGCCAAGATAGGACTTTCCCCTACGAGCAGTACTTC. It specifies CASSQDRTFPYEQYF.

The chain has TRBV10-3 and TRBJ2-7, with D possibly being TRBD1 (6 bases). Germline CDR1 reads ENHRY; CDR2 reads SYGVKD. This CDR3 has 13 residues. V was pared by 8 bases and J by 1 base, with 12 bases between. The CDR3 bases are TGTGCCATCGCGGAACAGGGTTCCTACGAGCAGTACTTC. It encodes CAIAEQGSYEQYF.

J is TRBJ2-1 and V is TRBV10-3; TRBD2 aligns across 13 bases. The CDR3 runs to 16 residues. In germline, CDR1 is ENHRY, CDR2 SYGVKD. Germline trimming cut 4 bases from V and 6 bases from J; bases unmatched to any gene: 6. The CDR3 loop is CAISGTSGRAGNEQFF. The DNA of the CDR3 is TGTGCCATCAGTGGAACTAGCGGGAGGGCGGGCAATGAGCAGTTCTTC.

The sample holds many counts of this clone. The chain employs TRBV6-6 and TRBJ1-3; no firm D call. The germline CDR1 and CDR2 sequences are MNHNY and SVGAGI (reference sequence). With 10 bases removed from V and 4 bases from J, the gap between germline ends came to 20 bases. The CDR3 runs 15 residues. CDR3 DNA: TGTGCCACAAACGAGGACCTCCGACTGGGAAACACCATATATTTT. The encoded protein is CATNEDLRLGNTIYF.

V gene TRBV18 combines with J gene TRBJ2-3; D ambiguous. CDR1 is KGHSH and CDR2 is LQKENI in the germline V gene. Trimming removed 5 bases from V and 2 bases from J, with 8 bases in between. This CDR3 is 13 amino acids long. The DNA for the CDR3 is TGTGCCAGCTCAACGTTTGTCACAGATACGCAGTATTTT. This sequence encodes CASSTFVTDTQYF.

This CDR3 is CASSIKSGQGREKLFF. CDR3 nucleotide sequence: TGTGCCAGTAGTATTAAGTCGGGACAGGGGCGTGAAAAACTGTTTTTT. The V and J genes are TRBV19 and TRBJ1-4, with 10 nucleotides matching TRBD1. Trimming removed 3 bases from V and 7 bases from J; junction bases left unmatched: 8. CDR3 length: 16 residues. The germline gives CDR1 LNHDA, CDR2 SQIVND (reference sequence).